This TCR beta chain is drawn from a study of regulatory T cells in long-lasting Graves disease. CDR3-region Arm-PCR and iRepertoire HTBI primers produced the TCR beta libraries. TCRdb processed the multiplex PCR reads anew with MiXCR; each CDR3 protein has one entry. This sample carries 400,000 to 450,000 distinct CDR3 sequences, approximately 15% of them seen once, and the ten largest clones take 16%. This clonotype was recorded many times. The time point is: newly diagnosed GD, antithyroid drugs for less than 3 months. The TCR library was made from RNA extracted from PBMCs. V shed 6 bases and J 5 bases; nucleotides not matched to a gene: 11. CDR1 is MNHEY, CDR2 SVGEGT, per germline. CDR3 length equals 15 residues. Another study also made use of these data, one on T cells in Graves' hyperthyroidism and ophthalmopathy. Per that study: During a first-round RT-PCR of the TCR CDR3, the HTBI primer set was used.

The gene calls are TRBV6-2 or TRBV6-3 and TRBJ2-7, with TRBD1 matching over 9 bases. The sequenced sample was peripheral blood mononuclear cells (PBMCs), obtained at new diagnosis, from a patient treated with antithyroid drugs. This clonotype originated in a woman in her thirties with Graves disease. In DNA form, the CDR3 reads TGTGCCAGCAGCCACCCCCGGGACAGGGTGGACGAGCAGTACTTC. Its translation is CASSHPRDRVDEQYF.